Each of the 2 T cell receptor beta chains below was sequenced from the same sample in a study of T-cell reconstitution after alpha-beta-depleted transplantation in children. Unique molecular identifiers were incorporated when the TCRbeta library was constructed. Each CDR3 protein gets one entry after TCRdb re-called the PCR reads with MiXCR. The profile shows approximately 390,000 distinct CDR3 sequences, roughly 10% of them singletons. Sequencing was performed on PBMCs from the stem cell graft donor, taken from the stem cell graft. All receptors come from a human donor who donated a stem cell graft to a child with acute myeloid leukemia.

This clonotype was seen a few times. The chain has TRBV6-9 and TRBJ1-6; 8 bases are a match to TRBD1. Germline CDR1 and CDR2: MNHGY and SVAAGI. The length of the CDR3 is 14 residues. V lost 2 bases and J lost 10; bases outside the gene matches: 4. In DNA form, the CDR3 reads TGTGCCAGCAGTTATGAGGCAGGGGGCTCACCCCTCCACTTT. It is translated as CASSYEAGGSPLHF.

V gene TRBV20-1 combines with J gene TRBJ2-7; perhaps TRBD2 as D (5 bases). Per the germline V gene, CDR1 is DFQATT and CDR2 is SNEGSKA (reference sequence). The CDR3 is 13 amino acids. V was cut by 5 bases and J by 5 bases, with 16 bases left in between. The CDR3 is CSAGVDSDHEQYF. CDR3 DNA: TGCAGTGCTGGGGTGGACTCGGACCACGAGCAGTACTTC.